This T cell receptor (beta chain) was recorded in a study of CD8+ T cells in alopecia areata. Treatment: oral pan-JAK inhibitor, 5-10 mg twice daily. Looked up from germline, CDR1 is SGHDN and CDR2 is FVKESK. CDR3 size: 16 residues. J was trimmed by 2 bases and V by 1 base; bases with no gene match: 6. RNA extraction was followed by reverse transcription into cDNA, which acted as the sequencing template. Sequencing was performed with immunoSEQ multiplex PCR; in TCRdb, only in-frame clones are kept and a portion is missing. The sample shows about 210,000 clones, around two fifths of them seen only once.

The J gene is TRBJ2-3, the V gene TRBV14; 7 positions match TRBD2. The source was CD4+ T cells sorted from blood, collected between weeks 36 and 40, from a patient treated with tofacitinib. The receptor was isolated from a human donor with alopecia areata. In DNA form, the CDR3 reads TGTGCCAGCAGCCAAGGCCAGACTAGCTTCACAGATACGCAGTATTTT. Translation: CASSQGQTSFTDTQYF.